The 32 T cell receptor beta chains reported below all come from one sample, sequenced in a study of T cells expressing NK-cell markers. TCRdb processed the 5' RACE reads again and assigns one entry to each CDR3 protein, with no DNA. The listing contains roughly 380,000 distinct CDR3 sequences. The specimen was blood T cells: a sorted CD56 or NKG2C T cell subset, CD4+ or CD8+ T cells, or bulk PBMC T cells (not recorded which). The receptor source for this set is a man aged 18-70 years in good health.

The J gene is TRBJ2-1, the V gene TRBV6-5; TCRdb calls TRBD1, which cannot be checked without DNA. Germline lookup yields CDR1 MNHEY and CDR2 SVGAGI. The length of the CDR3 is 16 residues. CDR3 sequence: CASSYSPGQGQGEQFF.

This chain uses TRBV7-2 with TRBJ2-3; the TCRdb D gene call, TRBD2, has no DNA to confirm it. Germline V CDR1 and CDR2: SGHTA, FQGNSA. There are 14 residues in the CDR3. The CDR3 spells CASSSRAGLDTQYF. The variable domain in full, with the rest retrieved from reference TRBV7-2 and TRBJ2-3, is GAGVSQSPSNKVTEKGKDVELRCDPISGHTALYWYRQSLGQGLEFLIYFQGNSAPDKSGLPSDRFSAERTGGSVSTLTIQRTQQEDSAVYLCASSSRAGLDTQYFGPGTRLTVL.

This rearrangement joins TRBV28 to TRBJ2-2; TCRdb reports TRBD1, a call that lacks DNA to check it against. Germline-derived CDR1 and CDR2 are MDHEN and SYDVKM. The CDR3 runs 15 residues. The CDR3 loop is CATFSNRGWSGELFF.

CDR3 residues: CASSTRTGMDEQFF. This sequence joins TRBV5-5 and TRBJ2-1; TCRdb proposes TRBD1, but this gene call is untestable without DNA. The CDR3 extends over 14 amino acids. Germline CDR1 is SGHKS and CDR2 is YYEKEE (reference sequence). Complete variable domain (other parts from reference TRBV5-5 and TRBJ2-1): DAGVTQSPTHLIKTRGQQVTLRCSPISGHKSVSWYQQVLGQGPQFIFQYYEKEERGRGNFPDRFSARQFPNYSSELNVNALLLGDSALYLCASSTRTGMDEQFFGPGTRLTVL.

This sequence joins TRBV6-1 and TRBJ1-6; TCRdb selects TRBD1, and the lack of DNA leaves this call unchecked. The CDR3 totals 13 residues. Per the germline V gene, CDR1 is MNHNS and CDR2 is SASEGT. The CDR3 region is CASQTGRNSPLHF.

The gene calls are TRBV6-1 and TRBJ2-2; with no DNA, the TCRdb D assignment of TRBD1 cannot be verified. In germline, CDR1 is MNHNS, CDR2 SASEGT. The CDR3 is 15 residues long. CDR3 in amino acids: CASSGGQTNTGELFF.

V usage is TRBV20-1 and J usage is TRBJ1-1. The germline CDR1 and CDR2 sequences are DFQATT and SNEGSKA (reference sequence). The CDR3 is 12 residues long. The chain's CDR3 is CSAIRPAREAFF.

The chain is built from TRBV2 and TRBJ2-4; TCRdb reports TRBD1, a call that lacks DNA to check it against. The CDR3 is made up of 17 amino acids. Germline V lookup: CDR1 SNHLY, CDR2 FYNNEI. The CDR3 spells CASSDLGAGGRPDIQYF.

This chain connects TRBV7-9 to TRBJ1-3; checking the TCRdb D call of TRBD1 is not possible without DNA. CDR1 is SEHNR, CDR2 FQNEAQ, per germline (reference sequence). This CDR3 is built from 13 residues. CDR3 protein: CAFDSPSGNTIYF. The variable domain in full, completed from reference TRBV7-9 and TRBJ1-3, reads DTGVSQNPRHKITKRGQNVTFRCDPISEHNRLYWYRQTLGQGPEFLTYFQNEAQLEKSRLLSDRFSAERPKGSFSTLEIQRTEQGDSAMYLCAFDSPSGNTIYFGEGSWLTVV.

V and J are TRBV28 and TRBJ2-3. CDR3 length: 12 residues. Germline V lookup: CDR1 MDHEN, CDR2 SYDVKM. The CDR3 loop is CASSSMVDTQYF.

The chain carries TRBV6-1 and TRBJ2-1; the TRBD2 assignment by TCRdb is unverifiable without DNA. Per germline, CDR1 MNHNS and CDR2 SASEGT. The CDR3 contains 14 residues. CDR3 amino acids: CASKVAGANTEQFF.

CDR3 amino acids: CASSENQETQYF. V is TRBV6-6 and J is TRBJ2-5. This CDR3 region has 12 residues. Germline loops: CDR1 MNHNY, CDR2 SVGAGI (reference sequence).

CDR3: CASSYGEGTEKLFF. This chain links TRBV6-5 with TRBJ1-4. This CDR3 region has 14 residues. The V gene's germline CDR1 is MNHEY and CDR2 SVGAGI.

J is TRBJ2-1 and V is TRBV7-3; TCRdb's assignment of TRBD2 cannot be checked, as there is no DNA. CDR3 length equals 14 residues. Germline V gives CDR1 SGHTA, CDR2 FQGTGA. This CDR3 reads CASSETSGGYEQFF.

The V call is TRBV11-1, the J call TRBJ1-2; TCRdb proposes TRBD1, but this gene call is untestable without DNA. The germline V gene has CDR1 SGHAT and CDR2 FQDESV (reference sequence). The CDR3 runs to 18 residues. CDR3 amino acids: CASSLRARGTSAGYGYTF.

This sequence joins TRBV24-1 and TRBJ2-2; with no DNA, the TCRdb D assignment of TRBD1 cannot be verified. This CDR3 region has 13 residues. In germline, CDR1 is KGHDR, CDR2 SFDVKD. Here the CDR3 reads CATSETVTGELFF.

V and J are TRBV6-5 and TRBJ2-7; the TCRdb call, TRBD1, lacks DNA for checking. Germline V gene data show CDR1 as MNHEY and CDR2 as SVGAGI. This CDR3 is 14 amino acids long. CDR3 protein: CASSYSRTADEQYF.

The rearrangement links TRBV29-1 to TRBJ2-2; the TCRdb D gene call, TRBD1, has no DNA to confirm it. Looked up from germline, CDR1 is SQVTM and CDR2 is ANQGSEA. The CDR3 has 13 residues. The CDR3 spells CSDVDRGTGELFF.

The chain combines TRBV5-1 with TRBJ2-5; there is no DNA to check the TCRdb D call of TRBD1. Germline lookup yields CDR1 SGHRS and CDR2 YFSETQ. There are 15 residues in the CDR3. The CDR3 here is CASSYGTGVGETQYF. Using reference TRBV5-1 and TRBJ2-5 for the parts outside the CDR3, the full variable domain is KAGVTQTPRYLIKTRGQQVTLSCSPISGHRSVSWYQQTPGQGLQFLFEYFSETQRNKGNFPGRFSGRQFSNSRSEMNVSTLELGDSALYLCASSYGTGVGETQYFGPGTRLLVL.

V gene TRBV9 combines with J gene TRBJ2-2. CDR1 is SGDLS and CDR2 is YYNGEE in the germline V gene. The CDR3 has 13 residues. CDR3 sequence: CASSRGSTGELFF.

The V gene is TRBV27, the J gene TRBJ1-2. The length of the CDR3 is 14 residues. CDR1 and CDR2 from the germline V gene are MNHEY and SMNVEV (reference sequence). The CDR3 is CASSFRRGGDGYTF.

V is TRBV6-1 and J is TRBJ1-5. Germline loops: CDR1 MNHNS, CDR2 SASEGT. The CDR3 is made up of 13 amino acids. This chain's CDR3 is CASSDGSHQPQHF.

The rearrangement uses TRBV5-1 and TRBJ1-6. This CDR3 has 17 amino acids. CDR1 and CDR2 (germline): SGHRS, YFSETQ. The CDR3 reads CASSLDGVSSYNSPLHF. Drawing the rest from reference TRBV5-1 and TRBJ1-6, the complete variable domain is KAGVTQTPRYLIKTRGQQVTLSCSPISGHRSVSWYQQTPGQGLQFLFEYFSETQRNKGNFPGRFSGRQFSNSRSEMNVSTLELGDSALYLCASSLDGVSSYNSPLHFGNGTRLTVT.

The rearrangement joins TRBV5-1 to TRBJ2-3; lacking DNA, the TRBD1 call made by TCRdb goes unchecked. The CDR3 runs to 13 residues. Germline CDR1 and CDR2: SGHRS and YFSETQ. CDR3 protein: CASSWKGSDTQYF. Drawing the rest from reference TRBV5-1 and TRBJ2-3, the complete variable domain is KAGVTQTPRYLIKTRGQQVTLSCSPISGHRSVSWYQQTPGQGLQFLFEYFSETQRNKGNFPGRFSGRQFSNSRSEMNVSTLELGDSALYLCASSWKGSDTQYFGPGTRLTVL.

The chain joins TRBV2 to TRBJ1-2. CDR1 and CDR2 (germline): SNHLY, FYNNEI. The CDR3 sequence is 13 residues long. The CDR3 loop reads CASTGAVGYGYTF.

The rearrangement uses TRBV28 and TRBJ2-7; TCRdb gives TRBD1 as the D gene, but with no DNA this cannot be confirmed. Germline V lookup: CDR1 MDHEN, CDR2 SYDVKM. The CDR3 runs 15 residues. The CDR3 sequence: CASSPAGTQIYEQYF.

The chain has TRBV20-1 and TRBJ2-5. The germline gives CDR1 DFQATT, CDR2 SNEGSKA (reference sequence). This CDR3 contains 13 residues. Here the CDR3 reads CSARQRRLETQYF.

The CDR3 is CASSLGQLGEKLFF. This chain links TRBV5-1 with TRBJ1-4. CDR3 length equals 14 residues. Germline values: CDR1 SGHRS, CDR2 YFSETQ. The variable domain in full, completed from reference TRBV5-1 and TRBJ1-4, reads KAGVTQTPRYLIKTRGQQVTLSCSPISGHRSVSWYQQTPGQGLQFLFEYFSETQRNKGNFPGRFSGRQFSNSRSEMNVSTLELGDSALYLCASSLGQLGEKLFFGSGTQLSVL.

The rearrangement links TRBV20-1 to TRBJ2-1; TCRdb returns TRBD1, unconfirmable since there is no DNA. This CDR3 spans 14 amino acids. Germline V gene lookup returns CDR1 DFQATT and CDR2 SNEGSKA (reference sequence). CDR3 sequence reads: CSAPDRGPYNEQFF.

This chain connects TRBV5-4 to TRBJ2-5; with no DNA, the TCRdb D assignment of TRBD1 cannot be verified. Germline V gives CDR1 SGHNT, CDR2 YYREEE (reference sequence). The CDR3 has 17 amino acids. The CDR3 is CASSRGYKGTGQETQYF.

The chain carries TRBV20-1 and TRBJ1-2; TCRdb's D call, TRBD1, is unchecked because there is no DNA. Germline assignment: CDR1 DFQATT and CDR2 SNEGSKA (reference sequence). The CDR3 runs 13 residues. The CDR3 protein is CSARDAGTAGYTF.

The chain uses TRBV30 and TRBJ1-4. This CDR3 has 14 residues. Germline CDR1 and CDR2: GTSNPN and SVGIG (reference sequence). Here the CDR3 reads CAWRKVATNEKLFF.